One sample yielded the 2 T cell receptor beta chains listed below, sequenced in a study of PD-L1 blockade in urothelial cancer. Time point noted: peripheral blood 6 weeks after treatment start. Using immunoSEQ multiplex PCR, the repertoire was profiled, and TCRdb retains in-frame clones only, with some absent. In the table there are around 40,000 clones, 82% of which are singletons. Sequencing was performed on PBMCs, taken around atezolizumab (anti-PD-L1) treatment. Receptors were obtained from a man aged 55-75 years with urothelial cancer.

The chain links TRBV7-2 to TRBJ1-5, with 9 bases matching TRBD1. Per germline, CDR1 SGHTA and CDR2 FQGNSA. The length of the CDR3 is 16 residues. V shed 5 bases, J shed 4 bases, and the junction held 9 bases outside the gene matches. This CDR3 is CASSLYAGTGNQPQHF. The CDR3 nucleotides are TGTGCCAGCAGCCTCTACGCCGGGACAGGGAATCAGCCCCAGCATTTT.

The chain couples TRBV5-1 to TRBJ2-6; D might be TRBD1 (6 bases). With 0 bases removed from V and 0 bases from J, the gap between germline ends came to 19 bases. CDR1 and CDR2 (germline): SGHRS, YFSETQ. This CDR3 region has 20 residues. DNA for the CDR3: TGCGCCAGCAGCTTGGTGGACCCCCACAGGGACGTCTCTGGGGCCAACGTCCTGACTTTC. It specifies CASSLVDPHRDVSGANVLTF.